A single count supports the clone carrying this T cell receptor (beta chain). Per the original data handling: The assay estimated nucleated cells by amplifying reference gene primers. Measured with immunoSEQ multiplex PCR; TCRdb has only the in-frame clones, and not every one. V, J and clone size are taken as reported in that table, and D and trimming were inferred from the DNA itself. This repertoire shows tens of thousands of clones, less than 85% found once; its top ten account for 9.5% to 15%. This sample was taken from a study of blood T cell repertoires in COVID-19. Background on the study: Samples taken during acute and convalescent COVID-19 were collected in the United States, Italy and Spain. Sample material is recorded as cDNA or gDNA derived from T cells, B-cell-depleted T cells, or PBMCs.

The V and J ends lost 1 base and 8 bases, in that order; junction bases with no gene match: 17. The CDR3 length is 20 residues. Per germline, CDR1 MNHEY and CDR2 SMNVEV (reference sequence). This rearrangement joins TRBV27 to TRBJ2-1; TRBD2 aligns across 13 bases. Sequencing was done on a sample of peripheral blood. This TCR came from a man aged 55 to 70 with active COVID-19. The CDR3 is CASSLYPPGLAGPGGHEQFF. CDR3 bases: TGTGCCAGCAGTTTATACCCCCCGGGACTAGCGGGACCCGGGGGGCATGAGCAGTTCTTC.